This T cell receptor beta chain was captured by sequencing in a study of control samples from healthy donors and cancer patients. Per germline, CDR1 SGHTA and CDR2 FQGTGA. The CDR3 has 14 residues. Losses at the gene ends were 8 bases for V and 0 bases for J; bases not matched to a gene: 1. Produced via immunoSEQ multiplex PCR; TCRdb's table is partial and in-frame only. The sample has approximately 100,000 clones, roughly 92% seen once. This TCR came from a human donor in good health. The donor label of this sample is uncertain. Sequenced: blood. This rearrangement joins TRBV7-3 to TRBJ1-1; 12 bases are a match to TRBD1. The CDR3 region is CASGTGGVNTEAFF. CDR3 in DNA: TGTGCCAGCGGGACAGGGGGCGTGAACACTGAAGCTTTCTTT.